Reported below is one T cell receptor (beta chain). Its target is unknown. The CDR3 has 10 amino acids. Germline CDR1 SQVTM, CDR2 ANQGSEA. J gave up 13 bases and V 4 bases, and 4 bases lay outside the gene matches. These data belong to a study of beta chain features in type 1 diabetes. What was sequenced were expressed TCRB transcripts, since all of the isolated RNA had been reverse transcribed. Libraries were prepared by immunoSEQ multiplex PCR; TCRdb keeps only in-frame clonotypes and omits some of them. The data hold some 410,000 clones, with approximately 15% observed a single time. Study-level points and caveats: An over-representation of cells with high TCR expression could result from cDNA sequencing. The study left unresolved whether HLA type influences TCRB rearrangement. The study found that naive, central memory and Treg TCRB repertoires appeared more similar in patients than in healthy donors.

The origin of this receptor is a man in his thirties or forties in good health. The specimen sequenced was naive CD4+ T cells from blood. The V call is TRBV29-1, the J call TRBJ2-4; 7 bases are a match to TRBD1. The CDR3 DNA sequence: TGCAGCGTTGGGGACAGTGGGCAGTACTTC. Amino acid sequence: CSVGDSGQYF.